This TCR beta chain was captured by sequencing in a study of graft-versus-host responses after intestinal transplantation. Study context: Uniformly, recipients were administered anti-thymocyte globulin induction with subsequent tacrolimus and steroids for about 3 years.

Regarding this clone: What it recognizes is unknown.

Overall study results and limits: GvH clonotypes were identified within recipient marrow, with a subset emerging first in ileum or blood. Individuals carrying graft-donor T cell macrochimerism showed high graft-versus-host to host-versus-graft clonal ratios in allografts.

V was trimmed by 7 bases and J by 0 bases, leaving 12 bases between them. Germline-derived CDR1 and CDR2 are MNHEY and SVGAGI. CDR3 length: 14 residues. Profiling relied on immunoSEQ multiplex PCR, and the TCRdb table lists in-frame clones only, not all of them. Of 90,000 to 120,000 clones detected, 87% appear once; the ten largest clones hold about 0.73%. The source was unstimulated CD4+ T cells sorted from spleen or lymph node cells, collected before transplant. The clonotype comes from a human donor who was the organ donor for an intestinal transplant. This chain joins TRBV6-5 and TRBJ1-1; D ambiguous. CDR3 residues: CASKSQKMNTEAFF. The CDR3 bases are TGTGCCAGCAAAAGCCAGAAAATGAACACTGAAGCTTTCTTT.